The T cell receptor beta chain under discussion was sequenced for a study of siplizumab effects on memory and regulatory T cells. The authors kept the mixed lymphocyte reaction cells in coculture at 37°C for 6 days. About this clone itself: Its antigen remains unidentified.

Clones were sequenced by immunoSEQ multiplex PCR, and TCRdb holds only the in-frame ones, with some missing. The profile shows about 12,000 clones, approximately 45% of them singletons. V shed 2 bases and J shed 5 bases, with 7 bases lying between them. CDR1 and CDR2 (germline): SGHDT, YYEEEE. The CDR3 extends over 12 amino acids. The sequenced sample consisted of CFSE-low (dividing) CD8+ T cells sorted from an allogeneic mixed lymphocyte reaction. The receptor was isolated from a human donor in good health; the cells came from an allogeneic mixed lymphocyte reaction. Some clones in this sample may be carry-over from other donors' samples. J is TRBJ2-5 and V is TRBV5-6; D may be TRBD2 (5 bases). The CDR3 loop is CASSFGMETQYF. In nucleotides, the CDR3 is TGTGCCAGCAGCTTCGGGATGGAGACCCAGTACTTC.